This T cell receptor (beta chain) was identified during a study of human T cells and chemical hapten exposure (dated by TCRdb to 2020 to 2023). Study-wide context: For sensitization, 2% DPC in acetone was applied to an approximately 2 cm by approximately 2 cm area of upper inner arm skin. Throughout the study period of 20 to 25 weeks, patients also received therapeutic DPC doses to the scalp every week. Patch testing was done on the upper back using Finn chambers containing 0.01% DPC, and results were scored after 6 days according to International Contact Dermatitis Research Group standards. Alopecia areata with under or over 50% scalp involvement, alopecia totalis and alopecia universalis were represented in the patient cohort, which was mostly female. Libraries were combined into a pool for sequencing, and differences in TCR yield between samples came mainly from small differences in library volumes within the pool. In alopecia patients, the study followed how the peripheral blood TCR repertoire changed in vivo over primary and secondary sensitization to diphenylcyclopropenone (DPC), a hapten. Blood samples were taken from patients before sensitization (week 0) and at 2, 6 and about 24 weeks after DPC sensitization. For TCR sequencing, blood came from twenty-nine alopecia patients at anywhere from one to four time points (pre-sensitization, 2, 6 and 24 weeks). Overall study results and their limits: Expanded TCRs formed significantly more large CDR3 similarity clusters than pre-sensitization or healthy control sets, consistent with antigen-driven responses. After repeated subsampling, changes were observed in the strength of the expansion versus patch-test correlation and in the threshold at which the correlation became significant. Because every patient had alopecia, a presumed autoimmune disease, the patients' immune response might differ from that of healthy individuals. A positive correlation was found between the number of PT1 expanded TCRs and patch test score, with significance reached at thresholds 8, 16 and 32 but not 4. DPC sensitization did not change the number of TCRs with a frequency above 1 in 1000, and there was no evidence of changes in global repertoire structure.

The CDR3 covers 13 residues, taking in both the cysteine and the phenylalanine. Of the read, only the CDR3 DNA is kept; its 39 bases are in frame from base 1. The germline ends are 17 bases apart after V is trimmed by 2 bases and J by 9 bases. Based on the germline V gene (reference sequence), the CDR1 and CDR2 sequences are DFQATT and SNEGSKA. This specimen's time point label, per the study, means: patch test 2, 6 weeks after DPC sensitization. Per the publication, the treatment or condition label means: therapeutic diphenylcyclopropenone sensitization with weekly scalp DPC. Blood at each patch-test visit was drawn before the patch test was applied. Patients were eligible if aged 18 to 70, diagnosed with alopecia and judged suitable for DPC therapy, and pregnant patients were excluded. Unfractionated whole blood was collected in Tempus Blood RNA tubes, and total RNA was extracted from that blood.

A note on this clonotype: No antigen is known for it. Base qualities are missing; no much larger clone stands one base away.

Library preparation was by RACE. TCRdb records NextSeq 500 as the sequencer. During library preparation, unique molecular identifiers were attached to individual cDNA molecules so that TCRs could be counted quantitatively and reproducibly. For every blood RNA sample, sequencing covered both the TCR alpha and TCR beta chains. The paper's data handling went like this. Samples had a median of 95,638 TCRs, with a range from roughly 23,224 to 700,000. V, J and CDR3 annotation of the TCR reads was carried out using the Decombinator software suite. For PS versus PT1 abundance plots, all samples were subsampled to the same number of TCRs (28,000). Expanded TCRs were defined as absent before sensitization and observed at least eight times at the 2-week time point. TCRdb trimmed public reads at Q25 via fastp, called clones via MiXCR and kept in-frame beta chains. Rows matching on CDR3 protein sequence are summarized as one entry with the most common DNA and genes. The V and J calls and clone size are TCRdb's, not the authors'. The sample table shows 350,000 to 400,000 distinct CDR3 sequences, and about 6% are seen once. The top ten constitute about 5% of the sample.

Sequencing was performed on whole blood, taken in connection with sensitization to the hapten diphenylcyclopropenone (DPC). The TCR sequence derives from a woman aged 18-30 years with alopecia areata. Some clones in this sample may be carry-over from other donors' samples. The chain uses TRBV20-1 and TRBJ2-7; the D gene is perhaps TRBD1, on 6 matching bases. The nucleotide sequence reads TGCAGTGCTAGAAGGGGAATACAGGGAACGCAGTACTTC. Protein translation: CSARRGIQGTQYF.